The T cell receptor (beta chain) under discussion was sequenced for a study of identical twins' blood T cells. The wider study: About 6 alpha and six beta libraries together yielded 45 million to 65 million reads.

Reared together, all three twin pairs probably met the same infectious agents and vaccines. Whole-study findings and limits: Twins shared about as many clonotypes as their cloneset sizes predicted.

CDR3 length: 15 amino acids. Worth noting for this clonotype: The antigen remains undetermined.

TCRdb passed the 5' RACE reads through MiXCR, listing each CDR3 protein once. The sample contains 350,000 to 450,000 distinct CDR3 sequences, around 30% of which appear only once. Sequencing used PBMCs. The chain employs TRBV12-3 or TRBV12-4 and TRBJ1-6; TRBD1 is a possible D gene (5 bases). The sequence was obtained from a woman between 18 and 55 years old in good health. The CDR3 here is CASGLIRQNNSPLHF. Written as DNA, the CDR3 is TGTGCTAGTGGTTTGATTCGACAGAATAATTCACCCCTCCACTTT.